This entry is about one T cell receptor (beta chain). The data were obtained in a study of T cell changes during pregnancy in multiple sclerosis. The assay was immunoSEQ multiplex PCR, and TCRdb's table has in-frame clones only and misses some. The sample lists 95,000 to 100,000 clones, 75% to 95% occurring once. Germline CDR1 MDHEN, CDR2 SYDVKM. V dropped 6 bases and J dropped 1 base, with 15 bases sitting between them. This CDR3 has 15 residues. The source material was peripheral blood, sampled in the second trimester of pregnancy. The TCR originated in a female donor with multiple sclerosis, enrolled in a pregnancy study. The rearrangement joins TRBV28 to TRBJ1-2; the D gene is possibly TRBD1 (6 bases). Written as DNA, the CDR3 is TGTGCCAGCAGCCGGGACATCGCCCATAACTATGGCTACACCTTC. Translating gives CASSRDIAHNYGYTF.